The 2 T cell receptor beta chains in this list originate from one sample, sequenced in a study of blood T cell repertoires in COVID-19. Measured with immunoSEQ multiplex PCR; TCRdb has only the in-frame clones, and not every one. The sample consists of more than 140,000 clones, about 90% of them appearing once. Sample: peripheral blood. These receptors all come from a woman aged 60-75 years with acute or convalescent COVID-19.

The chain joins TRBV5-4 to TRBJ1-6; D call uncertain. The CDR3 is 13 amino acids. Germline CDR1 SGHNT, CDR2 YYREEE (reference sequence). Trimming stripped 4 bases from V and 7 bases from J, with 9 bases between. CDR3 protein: CASSPTTNSPLHF. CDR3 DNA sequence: TGTGCCAGCAGCCCTACTACGAATTCACCCCTCCACTTT. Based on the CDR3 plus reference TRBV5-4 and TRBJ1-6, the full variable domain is ETGVTQSPTHLIKTRGQQVTLRCSSQSGHNTVSWYQQALGQGPQFIFQYYREEENGRGNFPPRFSGLQFPNYSSELNVNALELDDSALYLCASSPTTNSPLHFGNGTRLTVT.

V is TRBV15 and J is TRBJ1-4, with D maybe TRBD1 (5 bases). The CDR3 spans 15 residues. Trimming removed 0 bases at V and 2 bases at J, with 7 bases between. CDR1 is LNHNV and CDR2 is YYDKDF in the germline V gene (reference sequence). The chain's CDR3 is CATSRDKGTNEKLFF. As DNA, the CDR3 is TGTGCCACCAGCAGAGATAAGGGGACTAATGAAAAACTGTTTTTT.